This is a list of T cell receptor beta chains from one sample in a study of cytomegalovirus exposure and HLA in healthy donors. Produced via immunoSEQ multiplex PCR; TCRdb's table is partial and in-frame only. The repertoire holds fewer than 100,000 clones, with roughly 88% as singletons. Sample: PBMCs. These receptors came from a young man in good health and CMV-seronegative. Both conserved end residues are part of each CDR3. Fields, in order: V gene, J gene, CDR3 length, CDR3 protein.

TRBV9	TRBJ2-1	15	CASSLGQAPYNEQFF
TRBV4-1	TRBJ2-1	16	CASSQPREAGGNEQFF
TRBV9	TRBJ2-1	15	CASSVERTRNNEQFF
TRBV7-2	TRBJ1-2	13	CASSPDRNYGYTF
TRBV15	TRBJ2-3	15	CATSTLGGPTDTQYF
TRBV9	TRBJ2-3	18	CASSGPGLAGGSTDTQYF
TRBV10-3	TRBJ2-7	11	CAIGKGDEQYF
TRBV28	TRBJ1-2	15	CASSLSGGHHYGYTF
TRBV5-1	TRBJ2-1	15	CASSLGRGRDNEQFF
TRBV9	TRBJ2-1	16	CASSVGSENIYNEQFF
TRBV18	TRBJ1-6	16	CASSPRQDIYNSPLHF
TRBV6-5	TRBJ2-7	11	CASSQGHEQYF
TRBV6-6	TRBJ1-5	11	CASSKTGVKHF
TRBV7-3	TRBJ2-1	14	CASSFRLADNEQFF
TRBV30	TRBJ2-3	15	CAWSRGQAVTDTQYF
TRBV6-4	TRBJ1-2	14	CASSAYGGYNGYTF
TRBV7-9	TRBJ2-7	15	CASSLVLAGGPEQYF
TRBV6-5	TRBJ1-1	15	CASSRLVFVNTEAFF
TRBV9	TRBJ2-2	18	CASSVAVAGRWYTGELFF
TRBV15	TRBJ1-2	14	CATSRDQTGSGYTF
TRBV27	TRBJ2-7	15	CASSLSAPGGYEQYF
TRBV11-2	TRBJ2-1	13	CASSLAGVWEQFF
TRBV5-4	TRBJ2-7	15	CASSKGSGRLYEQYF
TRBV5-4	TRBJ2-1	18	CASSSGTSRSTTGNEQFF
TRBV14	TRBJ2-5	13	CASSPRGGETQYF
TRBV6-1	TRBJ1-5	14	CASSQDRASQPQHF
TRBV4-1	TRBJ1-4	18	CASSQYYRRLAANEKLFF
TRBV18	TRBJ1-1	15	CASSPPDRLNTEAFF
TRBV15	TRBJ1-5	15	CATREEGLGVQPQHF
TRBV21-1	TRBJ2-7	13	CASSKGTGREQYF
TRBV21-1	TRBJ2-7	15	CATRVGGQGLITRYF
TRBV9	TRBJ1-2	15	CASSVEPGQGRGYTF
TRBV14	TRBJ2-1	17	CASSQGWLGSTYNEQFF
TRBV6-6	TRBJ2-2	13	CATGLVHTGELFF
TRBV11-3	TRBJ2-3	14	CASKLTSGSDTQYF
TRBV6-6	TRBJ1-1	13	CASSPDMNTEAFF
TRBV5-6	TRBJ1-1	12	CASSTGTGGAFF
TRBV6-5	TRBJ2-7	15	CASSYAWDRGDEQYF
TRBV5-5	TRBJ2-7	16	CASSGGTGPSAYEQYF
TRBV15	TRBJ1-3	15	CATSRDTGGGNTIYF
TRBV5-6	TRBJ2-7	12	CASSFGQREQYF
TRBV4-2	TRBJ1-5	17	CASSQGPGQGANQPQHF
TRBV15	TRBJ1-3	17	CATSRDLQGFSGNTIYF
TRBV6-5	TRBJ2-1	16	CASSYSRGGGYNEQFF
TRBV5-1	TRBJ1-6	14	CASSGGARNSPLHF
TRBV28	TRBJ1-5	14	CATSWGVSNQPQHF
TRBV6-5	TRBJ2-7	14	CASIRLAGSYEQYF
TRBV5-1	TRBJ2-1	16	CASSFLPGQSHNEQFF
TRBV28	TRBJ1-5	13	CASSLKLHQPQHF
TRBV6-5	TRBJ1-1	12	CASSLGRTEAFF
TRBV6-4	TRBJ2-3	16	CASSSFRGQHTDTQYF